This TCR beta chain was sequenced during a study of shared clonotypes between healthy human individuals. The germline V gene has CDR1 SEHNR and CDR2 FQNEAQ (reference sequence). V was trimmed by 8 bases and J by 3 bases, leaving 8 bases between them. The CDR3 has 11 amino acids. Sequencing used immunoSEQ multiplex PCR; TCRdb keeps in-frame clones, though not all of them. The sample lists more than 1,200,000 clones, approximately 98.5% occurring once. The TCR was taken from a man younger than 40 in good health. The sample comprised naive CD4+ T cells sorted from blood. Subset: CD45RA+ positively selected. This chain uses TRBV7-9 with TRBJ2-7, with D possibly being TRBD2 (6 bases). CDR3 coding DNA: TGTGCCAGCGTGGGGGGCTACGAGCAGTACTTC. This codes for CASVGGYEQYF.